The 15 T cell receptor beta chains in this list originate from one sample, sequenced in a study of Graves' ophthalmopathy and Graves' hyperthyroidism. Investigators amplified TCR beta CDR3 regions from RNA transcripts. First-round RT-PCR with HTBI primers preceded a second-round multiplex PCR. TCRdb ran MiXCR on the multiplex PCR reads and lists one entry per CDR3 protein. Of roughly 500,000 distinct CDR3 sequences listed, over 13% are singletons. Input material: blood. The receptors stem from a woman between 25 and 40 years old with Graves' ophthalmopathy.

This clonotype was counted many times. The rearrangement uses TRBV7-2 and TRBJ1-5; D unclear. CDR1 is SGHTA and CDR2 is FQGNSA in the germline V gene. The CDR3 runs 13 residues. V lost 3 bases and J lost 3, with 6 bases in between. CDR3: CASSFQLNQPQHF. The CDR3 nucleotides are TGTGCCAGCAGCTTCCAGCTCAATCAGCCCCAGCATTTT.

This clonotype has a handful of counts. The junction does not match germline at one end; this may be a read error. The chain joins TRBV6-1 to TRBJ1-1, with no clear D. Germline V gene data show CDR1 as MNHNS and CDR2 as SASEGT. The CDR3 runs to 13 residues. CDR3 in amino acids: CASSRTSNTEACF. The CDR3 DNA is TGTGCCAGCAGTAGGACGTCAAACACTGAAGCTTGCTTT.

This clonotype showed up many times. The rearrangement links TRBV28 to TRBJ2-1; TRBD2 aligns across 8 bases. V shed 8 bases and J 4 bases; nucleotides not matched to a gene: 13. Per the germline V gene, CDR1 is MDHEN and CDR2 is SYDVKM. The CDR3 spans 16 residues. CDR3 in DNA: TGTGCCAGCCGTAATAGCGGGGTTCAATCTTACAATGAGCAGTTCTTC. It codes for CASRNSGVQSYNEQFF.

At least ten counts were recorded for this clonotype. This chain connects TRBV20-1 to TRBJ2-1, with 10 positions matching TRBD2. Unmatched junction bases numbered 6, after V lost 2 bases and J lost 5 bases. The germline V gene has CDR1 DFQATT and CDR2 SNEGSKA (reference sequence). The CDR3 spans 15 residues. CDR3 residues: CSARKREGHHNEQFF. CDR3 nucleotide sequence: TGCAGTGCTAGAAAGCGGGAGGGCCACCACAATGAGCAGTTCTTC.

Details on this clonotype: As the CDR3 is not closed by the conserved phenylalanine or tryptophan, this likely results from a read error. The DNA is left out, because the CDR3 cannot be placed on it with certainty; the CDR3 is given as TCRdb lists it. The CDR3 sequence: CSVESEANTGELLV. The chain has TRBV29-1 and TRBJ2-2. The CDR3 extends over 14 residues, inclusive of both ends. CDR1 is SQVTM, CDR2 ANQGSEA, per germline.

As concerns this clonotype: As the CDR3 is not closed by the conserved phenylalanine or tryptophan, this likely results from a read error. No DNA is shown, since the ends of the CDR3 on it are uncertain; the CDR3 is the one TCRdb lists. The chain joins TRBV5-1 to TRBJ2-2. The CDR3 length is 12 residues, termini included. The germline gives CDR1 SGHRS, CDR2 YFSETQ. The CDR3 region is CASSQNTGELWL.

The chain uses TRBV28 and TRBJ2-3, with a possible D match to TRBD2 (6 bases). Germline assignment: CDR1 MDHEN and CDR2 SYDVKM. V was pared by 9 bases and J by 1 base, with 14 bases between. The CDR3 is 14 amino acids. CDR3 bases: TGTGCCAGTACACGTTGGGGGGGCACAGATACGCAGTATTTT. This translates into CASTRWGGTDTQYF.

This clonotype was counted ten times or more. V is TRBV27 and J is TRBJ1-3; D unclear. V lost 4 bases to trimming and J lost 7 bases, with 2 bases between them. Germline V gives CDR1 MNHEY, CDR2 SMNVEV (reference sequence). The CDR3 runs to 10 residues. The CDR3 spells CASSWNTIYF. CDR3 sequence (DNA): TGTGCCAGCAGTTGGAACACCATATATTTT.

The chain has TRBV2 and TRBJ2-2, with TRBD1 matching 10 bases. Germline V gene lookup returns CDR1 SNHLY and CDR2 FYNNEI. Trimming removed 7 bases from V and 1 base from J; junction bases left unmatched: 6. The length of the CDR3 is 16 residues. CDR3 loop: CASKTGGTVNTGELFF. The CDR3 DNA follows: TGTGCCAGCAAGACAGGGGGCACGGTGAACACCGGGGAGCTGTTTTTT.

This clonotype was counted many times. V usage is TRBV19 and J usage is TRBJ1-5; D not resolved. The CDR3 is 14 amino acids. Trimming shortened V by 3 bases and J by 4 bases, and 10 bases separated the two germline ends. The V gene's germline CDR1 is LNHDA and CDR2 SQIVND (reference sequence). CDR3 residues: CASSMSRGNQPQHF. DNA of the CDR3: TGTGCCAGTAGTATGTCCCGAGGGAATCAGCCCCAGCATTTT.

CDR3 protein: CAWRGEFGYGYTF. CDR3 sequence (DNA): TGTGCCTGGAGGGGGGAATTCGGCTATGGCTACACCTTC. The chain has TRBV30 and TRBJ1-2; a possible D gene is TRBD1 (5 bases). Germline V gene lookup returns CDR1 GTSNPN and CDR2 SVGIG (reference sequence). This CDR3 comprises 13 residues. Trimming removed 3 bases at V and 4 bases at J, with 12 bases between.

Turning to this clonotype: At one boundary the junction diverges from the germline segment, which might be a read error. This chain uses TRBV19 with TRBJ1-1; D unresolved. Per the germline V gene, CDR1 is LNHDA and CDR2 is SQIVND (reference sequence). CDR3 length: 14 residues. The CDR3 spells CACSIGPGNTEAFF. The CDR3 region has the DNA TGTGCCTGTAGTATAGGCCCAGGGAACACTGAAGCTTTCTTT.

This clonotype occurred many times. The chain joins TRBV6-1 to TRBJ2-5; 8 nucleotides agree with TRBD1. The CDR3 is made up of 13 amino acids. Germline CDR1 reads MNHNS; CDR2 reads SASEGT. V lost 5 bases, J lost 7 bases, and 6 bases stayed unmatched. CDR3 protein: CASSNQGAGTQYF. CDR3 nucleotide sequence: TGTGCCAGCAGTAATCAGGGGGCCGGGACCCAGTACTTC.

This clonotype came up many times. The rearrangement links TRBV12-3 or TRBV12-4 to TRBJ1-2; D is unresolved. The CDR3 has 14 residues. V lost 3 bases, J lost 3 bases, and 11 bases lay in between. In DNA, the CDR3 is TGTGCCAGCAGTTTGGAGGGCCTTTACTATGGCTACACCTTC. Its translation: CASSLEGLYYGYTF.

J is TRBJ1-1 and V is TRBV2; 9 positions agree with TRBD1. Germline values: CDR1 SNHLY, CDR2 FYNNEI. CDR3 size: 14 residues. The junction had 4 bases not matched to a gene; V was cut back by 2 bases and J by 6 bases. The CDR3 loop is CASSERTGVPEAFF. The CDR3 DNA reads TGTGCCAGCAGTGAAAGGACAGGGGTTCCTGAAGCTTTCTTT.